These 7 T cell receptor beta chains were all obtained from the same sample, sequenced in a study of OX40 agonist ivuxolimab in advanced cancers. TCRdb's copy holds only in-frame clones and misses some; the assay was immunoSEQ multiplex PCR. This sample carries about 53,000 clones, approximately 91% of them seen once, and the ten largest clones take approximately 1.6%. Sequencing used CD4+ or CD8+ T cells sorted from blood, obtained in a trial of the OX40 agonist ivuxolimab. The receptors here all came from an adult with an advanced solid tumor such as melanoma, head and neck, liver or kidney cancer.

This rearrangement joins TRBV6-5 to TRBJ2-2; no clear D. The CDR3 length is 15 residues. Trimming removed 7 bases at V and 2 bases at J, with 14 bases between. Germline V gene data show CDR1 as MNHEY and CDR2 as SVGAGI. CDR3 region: CASKKDRANTGELFF. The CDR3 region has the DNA TGTGCCAGCAAGAAGGACCGCGCTAACACCGGGGAGCTGTTTTTT.

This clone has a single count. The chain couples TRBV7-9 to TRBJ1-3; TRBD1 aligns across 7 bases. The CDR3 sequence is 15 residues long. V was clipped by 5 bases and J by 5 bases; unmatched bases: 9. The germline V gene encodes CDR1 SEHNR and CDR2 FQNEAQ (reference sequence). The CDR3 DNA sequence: TGTGCCAGCAGCCCGCGGGAGGGGGCTAGAAACACCATATATTTT. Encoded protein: CASSPREGARNTIYF.

DNA for the CDR3: TGCGCCAGCAGCCGGGCCCGGGGGAGTGAAAAACTGTTTTTT. This codes for CASSRARGSEKLFF. The J gene is TRBJ1-4, the V gene TRBV4-1; maybe TRBD1 (5 bases). Trimming removed 4 bases from V and 7 bases from J, with 13 bases in between. Per the germline V gene, CDR1 is MGHRA and CDR2 is YSYEKL. This CDR3 region has 14 residues.

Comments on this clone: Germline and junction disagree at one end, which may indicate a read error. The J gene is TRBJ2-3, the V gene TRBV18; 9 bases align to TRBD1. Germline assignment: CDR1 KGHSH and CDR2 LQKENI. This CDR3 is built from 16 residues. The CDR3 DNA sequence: TGTGCCAGCTCAGCCGGGACAGGGATCTCCACAGATATGCAGTATTTT. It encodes CASSAGTGISTDMQYF. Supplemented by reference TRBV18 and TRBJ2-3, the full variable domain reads NAGVMQNPRHLVRRRGQEARLRCSPMKGHSHVYWYRQLPEEGLKFMVYLQKENIIDESGMPKERFSAEFPKEGPSILRIQQVVRGDSAAYFCASSAGTGISTDMQYFGPGTRLTVL.

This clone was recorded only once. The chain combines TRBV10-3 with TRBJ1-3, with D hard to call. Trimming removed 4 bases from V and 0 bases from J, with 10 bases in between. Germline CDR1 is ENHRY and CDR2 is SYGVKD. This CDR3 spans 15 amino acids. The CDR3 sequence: CAISVSAHSGNTIYF. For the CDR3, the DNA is TGTGCCATCAGTGTTAGTGCCCACTCTGGAAACACCATATATTTT.

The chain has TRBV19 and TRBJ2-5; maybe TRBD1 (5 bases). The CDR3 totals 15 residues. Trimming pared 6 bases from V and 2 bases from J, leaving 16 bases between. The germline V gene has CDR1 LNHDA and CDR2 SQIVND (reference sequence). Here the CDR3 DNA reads TGTGCCAGTAGCCGCGTAGGGCCAGGGCAAGAGACCCAGTACTTC. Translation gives CASSRVGPGQETQYF.

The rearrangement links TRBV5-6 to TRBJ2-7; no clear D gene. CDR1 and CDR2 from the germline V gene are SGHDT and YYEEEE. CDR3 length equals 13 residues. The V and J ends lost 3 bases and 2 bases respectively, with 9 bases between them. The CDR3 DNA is TGTGCCAGCAGCTATTTAAACCCCTACGAGCAGTACTTC. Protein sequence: CASSYLNPYEQYF.